The 9 T cell receptor beta chains below were found in one sample sequenced in a study of cytotoxic CD8 clonotypes in ibrutinib-treated CLL. The protocol was immunoSEQ multiplex PCR, while the TCRdb copy is restricted to in-frame clones and leaves out a portion. The table includes about 140,000 clones, around 84% detected once. Sequences were derived from PBMCs, sampled after 36 months of ibrutinib treatment. The receptor source for this set is a human donor with chronic lymphocytic leukemia.

For the CDR3, the DNA is TGTGCCAGCTCACCTAACACCGTGAACACTGAAGCTTTCTTT. Residues: CASSPNTVNTEAFF. The chain couples TRBV18 to TRBJ1-1; D gene uncertain. This CDR3 is 14 amino acids long. Trimming removed 3 bases from V and 0 bases from J, with 8 bases in between. From germline, CDR1 is KGHSH and CDR2 LQKENI.

The gene calls are TRBV5-1 and TRBJ1-2, with no clear D. Germline values: CDR1 SGHRS, CDR2 YFSETQ. The CDR3 has 14 residues. V was pared by 0 bases and J by 1 base, with 7 bases between. The CDR3 loop reads CASSLAADNYGYTF. The DNA of the CDR3 is TGCGCCAGCAGCTTGGCCGCAGATAACTATGGCTACACCTTC. Variable domain in full (rest from reference TRBV5-1 and TRBJ1-2): KAGVTQTPRYLIKTRGQQVTLSCSPISGHRSVSWYQQTPGQGLQFLFEYFSETQRNKGNFPGRFSGRQFSNSRSEMNVSTLELGDSALYLCASSLAADNYGYTFGSGTRLTVV.

This clone was seen only a few times. The chain couples TRBV6-5 to TRBJ2-3, with TRBD2 identical over 9 bases. From germline, CDR1 is MNHEY and CDR2 SVGAGI. The V segment lost 7 bases and the J segment 0 bases; nucleotides outside the gene matches: 5. The CDR3 is 15 amino acids. The CDR3 nucleotides are TGTGCCAGCAAGTTAGCGGGAGCTAGCACAGATACGCAGTATTTT. The encoded protein is CASKLAGASTDTQYF.

CDR3 coding DNA: TGTGCCAGCTCAACGACCGGGACTAGTCCTAACGAGCAGTACTTC. It codes for CASSTTGTSPNEQYF. The chain employs TRBV18 and TRBJ2-7, with 8 bases fitting TRBD2. Trimming removed 5 bases from V and 5 bases from J; junction bases left unmatched: 11. This CDR3 has 15 amino acids. Germline V CDR1 and CDR2: KGHSH, LQKENI.

The chain carries TRBV4-2 and TRBJ2-1; D is ambiguous. Trimming shortened V by 1 base and J by 5 bases, and 12 bases separated the two germline ends. This CDR3 has 15 amino acids. Germline V lookup: CDR1 LGHNA, CDR2 YNFKEQ. The CDR3 protein is CASSQVFASHNEQFF. The CDR3, as DNA: TGTGCCAGCAGCCAAGTATTCGCGTCACACAATGAGCAGTTCTTC.

The chain combines TRBV6-1 with TRBJ1-3; TRBD1 agrees at 7 bases. Germline CDR1 and CDR2: MNHNS and SASEGT. The CDR3 contains 14 residues. V was pared by 8 bases and J by 0 bases, with 4 bases of the junction left unmatched. The CDR3 loop is CASLPGGSGNTIYF. Written as DNA, the CDR3 is TGTGCCAGCTTACCAGGGGGCTCTGGAAACACCATATATTTT.

This clone was recorded only once. This chain connects TRBV7-8 to TRBJ2-3; 9 nucleotides line up with TRBD2. The CDR3 totals 16 residues. The ends lost 2 bases at V and 5 bases at J; junction bases unmatched: 8. Germline CDR1 and CDR2: SGHVS and FQNEAQ. This CDR3 is CASSLRSSGTGDTQYF. The CDR3 DNA reads as TGTGCCAGCAGCTTAAGGTCTAGCGGGACGGGAGATACGCAGTATTTT.

The J gene is TRBJ2-7, the V gene TRBV7-3, with 10 bases lining up with TRBD2. The CDR3 consists of 14 residues. Trimming at V came to 5 bases and at J to 4 bases, leaving 5 bases not matched to a gene. The germline V gene has CDR1 SGHTA and CDR2 FQGTGA. In DNA, the CDR3 is TGTGCCAGCAGCATCCTAGCGGGAGTATACGAGCAGTACTTC. Translated, it gives CASSILAGVYEQYF. The full variable domain, with the rest looked up from reference TRBV7-3 and TRBJ2-7, is GAGVSQTPSNKVTEKGKYVELRCDPISGHTALYWYRQSLGQGPEFLIYFQGTGAADDSGLPNDRFFAVRPEGSVSTLKIQRTERGDSAVYLCASSILAGVYEQYFGPGTRLTVT.

This clone was seen only once. The chain has TRBV2 and TRBJ2-4; perhaps TRBD1 as D (5 bases). This CDR3 spans 14 amino acids. Trimming took 5 bases from V and 8 from J, leaving 16 bases between them. The germline gives CDR1 SNHLY, CDR2 FYNNEI. The CDR3 DNA sequence: TGTGCCAGCAGTCAACCGCCCAGGGCCGACATTCAGTACTTC. Its protein product is CASSQPPRADIQYF.